This T cell receptor (beta chain) was sequenced during a study of T cells in Graves' hyperthyroidism and ophthalmopathy. A note on this clonotype: What it binds is not known.

This CDR3 comprises 13 residues. The V gene's germline CDR1 is DFQATT and CDR2 SNEGSKA (reference sequence). V lost 3 bases and J lost 12, with 17 bases in between. Subjects with ophthalmopathy showed a Clinical Activity Score no lower than 3, a NOSPECS grade no lower than 4, and a duration shorter than 3 months. It was RNA transcripts that yielded the amplified TCR beta CDR3 regions. A set of HTBI primers served as the primers for a first-round RT-PCR of the TCR CDR3. TCRdb fed the multiplex PCR reads into MiXCR, producing one record per CDR3 protein. This table has 250,000 to 350,000 distinct CDR3 sequences, about 17% appearing once. Regarding the study as a whole: A model of 13 V-J pairs discriminated ophthalmopathy from stable hyperthyroidism. Within blood appeared most thyroid clonotypes that had expanded above 0.001.

The source material was blood. The chain has TRBV20-1 and TRBJ1-4, with D perhaps matching TRBD1 (6 bases). This clonotype originated in a woman in her sixties with Graves' ophthalmopathy. The CDR3 DNA follows: TGCAGTGCTAGTGACAGCATACAGGGAGAACTGTTTTTT. It yields the protein CSASDSIQGELFF.